The clone carrying this TCR beta chain was detected once. Its antigen is still unknown. Additional DNA sequences in this sample encode the identical CDR3. The data stem from a study of siplizumab effects on memory and regulatory T cells. Study results and caveats: Alloreactive CD4+ clones that could be mapped were on average about 64% Treg-derived with siplizumab, against over 25% in controls.

Measured with immunoSEQ multiplex PCR; TCRdb has only the in-frame clones, and not every one. The data contain tens of thousands of clones, just over 90% of them seen just once; the ten biggest clones take up less than 40%. The V end was cut by 1 base, the J end by 1 base, with 8 bases between. This CDR3 comprises 14 residues. The germline V gene encodes CDR1 LNHDA and CDR2 SQIVND (reference sequence). Sequenced material: CD8+ T cells sorted from blood. The sequence was collected from a human donor in good health. The chain is built from TRBV19 and TRBJ2-7, with D uncertain. DNA of the CDR3: TGTGCCAGTAGTATAGGAGGCTCTTCCTACGAGCAGTACTTC. Translating gives CASSIGGSSYEQYF.